The next 13 T cell receptor beta chains were all read from a single sample in a study of CD8 T cells in ankylosing spondylitis. Via MiXCR, TCRdb re-called the 5' RACE reads, giving one row per CDR3 protein. The sample yields roughly 240,000 distinct CDR3 sequences, approximately 30% seen once. Sequenced input: blood, either unsorted or a sorted T cell fraction (not recorded which). Source of these receptors: a male donor with ankylosing spondylitis or in good health (not recorded which).

The chain combines TRBV12-3 or TRBV12-4 with TRBJ1-2, with D hard to call. Trimming stripped 3 bases from V and 4 bases from J, with 12 bases between. CDR3 size: 14 residues. CDR3 sequence (DNA): TGTGCCAGCAGTTTTTCCGGGGTCGGCTATGGCTACACCTTC. Translated, it gives CASSFSGVGYGYTF.

The chain couples TRBV29-1 to TRBJ2-3, with D perhaps being TRBD1 or TRBD2 (6 bases each). CDR3 size: 15 residues. Germline CDR1 SQVTM, CDR2 ANQGSEA. V shed 8 bases and J shed 1 base, with 19 bases lying between them. The CDR3 protein is CSYAGGRARTDTQYF. The CDR3 region has the DNA TGCAGCTACGCCGGGGGCAGGGCTCGCACAGATACGCAGTATTTT.

This clonotype was observed a few times. The genes are TRBV4-1 and TRBJ1-2, with D maybe TRBD1 (6 bases). The germline V and J ends were trimmed by 4 bases and 4 bases, with 13 bases remaining between them. This CDR3 contains 14 residues. Germline CDR1 is MGHRA and CDR2 is YSYEKL. Here the CDR3 reads CASSPWDTSYGYTF. The CDR3, as DNA: TGCGCCAGCAGCCCGTGGGACACCAGCTATGGCTACACCTTC.

This chain uses TRBV20-1 with TRBJ1-4; D remains unclear. Trimming took off 3 bases at V and 4 bases at J, with 9 bases between the two ends. This CDR3 has 13 residues. CDR1 DFQATT and CDR2 SNEGSKA come from the germline V gene (reference sequence). CDR3 amino acids: CSARGVGNEKLFF. CDR3 nucleotides: TGCAGTGCTAGGGGAGTTGGTAATGAAAAACTGTTTTTT.

This sequence joins TRBV12-3 or TRBV12-4 and TRBJ1-5, with D maybe TRBD1 (6 bases). The V end lost 8 bases, the J end lost 7 bases, and 18 bases lay between the germline ends. The CDR3 spans 14 residues. DNA for the CDR3: TGTGCCAGCTCAGTCTTAGGGGGAAGCCAGCCCCAGCATTTT. Its translation: CASSVLGGSQPQHF.

The rearrangement uses TRBV20-1 and TRBJ2-3; TRBD2 matches 12 bases. Germline CDR1 is DFQATT and CDR2 is SNEGSKA (reference sequence). The CDR3 is made up of 17 amino acids. J lost 2 bases, V lost 7 bases, and 13 bases had no gene match. CDR3 coding DNA: TGCAGTGAGACGGGCACTAGCGGGGGGCGAACCACAGATACGCAGTATTTT. Its protein product is CSETGTSGGRTTDTQYF.

The chain employs TRBV20-1 and TRBJ2-4, with 8 nucleotides matching TRBD1. J was trimmed by 9 bases and V by 5 bases; bases with no gene match: 6. This CDR3 is 12 amino acids long. From germline, CDR1 is DFQATT and CDR2 SNEGSKA (reference sequence). CDR3 protein: CSALTGGGIQYF. The CDR3 DNA reads TGCAGTGCTTTAACAGGGGGTGGCATTCAGTACTTC.

V is TRBV12-3 or TRBV12-4 and J is TRBJ2-7, with 12 bases that match TRBD2. The junction had 4 bases not matched to a gene; V was cut back by 3 bases and J by 4 bases. CDR3 length equals 15 residues. The CDR3: CASSFGLAGMYEQYF. The CDR3 coding sequence is TGTGCCAGCAGTTTCGGACTAGCGGGGATGTACGAGCAGTACTTC.

This clonotype was counted a few times. The V and J genes are TRBV5-1 and TRBJ2-1, with 7 bases aligning to TRBD1. V trimming: 4 bases; J trimming: 5 bases; junction bases outside the gene matches: 6. CDR3 size: 14 residues. The germline gives CDR1 SGHRS, CDR2 YFSETQ. In DNA, the CDR3 is TGCGCCAGCAGCGCAGGGGGTGCCCACAATGAGCAGTTCTTC. Translating gives CASSAGGAHNEQFF.

The V and J genes are TRBV25-1 and TRBJ2-3; no reliable D call. The germline V gene encodes CDR1 MGHDK and CDR2 SYGVNS. This CDR3 comprises 11 residues. Trimming stripped 7 bases from V and 6 bases from J, with 8 bases between. CDR3 loop: CASKVLDTQYF. CDR3 nucleotides: TGTGCCAGCAAGGTCCTGGATACGCAGTATTTT. Complete variable domain (other parts from reference TRBV25-1 and TRBJ2-3): EADIYQTPRYLVIGTGKKITLECSQTMGHDKMYWYQQDPGMELHLIHYSYGVNSTEKGDLSSESTVSRIRTEHFPLTLESARPSHTSQYLCASKVLDTQYFGPGTRLTVL.

J is TRBJ2-3 and V is TRBV19; 10 nucleotides align to TRBD2. The CDR3 is made up of 15 amino acids. Germline CDR1 is LNHDA and CDR2 is SQIVND (reference sequence). V was clipped by 0 bases and J by 8 bases; unmatched bases: 5. CDR3 protein: CASSIDSGLATTQYF. The CDR3, as DNA: TGTGCCAGTAGTATAGATTCGGGACTAGCGACTACGCAGTATTTT.

There are a few counts of this clonotype. The V gene is TRBV10-3, the J gene TRBJ2-2; no firm D call. Trimming took 5 bases from V and 3 from J, leaving 7 bases between them. CDR3 length: 13 residues. CDR1 is ENHRY and CDR2 is SYGVKD in the germline V gene. CDR3 nucleotide sequence: TGTGCCATCAGTCCCGAATACACCGGGGAGCTGTTTTTT. It yields the protein CAISPEYTGELFF.

This clonotype was counted between two and nine times. The V and J genes are TRBV24-1 and TRBJ2-6, with 7 nucleotides matching TRBD1. The CDR3 consists of 19 residues. Trimming removed 4 bases from V and 0 bases from J; junction bases left unmatched: 11. The germline gives CDR1 KGHDR, CDR2 SFDVKD. This CDR3 is CATSDPGGRTTSGANVLTF. The CDR3, as DNA: TGTGCCACCAGTGACCCAGGGGGACGGACGACCTCTGGGGCCAACGTCCTGACTTTC.